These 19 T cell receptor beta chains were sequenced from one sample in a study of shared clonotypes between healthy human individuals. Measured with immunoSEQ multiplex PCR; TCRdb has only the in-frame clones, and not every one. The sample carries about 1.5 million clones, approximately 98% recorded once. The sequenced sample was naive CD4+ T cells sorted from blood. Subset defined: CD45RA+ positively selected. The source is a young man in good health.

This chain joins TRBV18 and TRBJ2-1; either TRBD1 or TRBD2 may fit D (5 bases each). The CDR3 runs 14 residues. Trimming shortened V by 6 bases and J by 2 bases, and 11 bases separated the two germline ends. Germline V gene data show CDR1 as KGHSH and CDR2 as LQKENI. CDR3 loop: CASSGDGTYNEQFF. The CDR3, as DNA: TGTGCCAGCTCCGGGGACGGGACCTACAATGAGCAGTTCTTC.

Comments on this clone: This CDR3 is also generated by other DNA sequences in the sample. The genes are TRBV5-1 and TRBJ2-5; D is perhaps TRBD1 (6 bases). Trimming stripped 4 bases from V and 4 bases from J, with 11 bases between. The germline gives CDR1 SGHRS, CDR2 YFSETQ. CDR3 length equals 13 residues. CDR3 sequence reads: CASSLQGRETQYF. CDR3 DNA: TGCGCCAGCAGCCTACAGGGACGAGAGACCCAGTACTTC.

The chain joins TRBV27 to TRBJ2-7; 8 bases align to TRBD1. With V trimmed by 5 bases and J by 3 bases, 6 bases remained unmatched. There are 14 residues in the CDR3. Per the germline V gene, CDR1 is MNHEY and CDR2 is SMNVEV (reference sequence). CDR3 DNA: TGTGCCAGCAGTCGGACAGGGTCATACTACGAGCAGTACTTC. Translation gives CASSRTGSYYEQYF.

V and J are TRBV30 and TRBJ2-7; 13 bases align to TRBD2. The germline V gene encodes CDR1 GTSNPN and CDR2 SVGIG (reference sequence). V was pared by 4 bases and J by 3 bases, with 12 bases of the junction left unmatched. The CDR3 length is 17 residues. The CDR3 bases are TGTGCCTGGAATTGGCATAAGACTAGCGGGAGGTACTACGAGCAGTACTTC. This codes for CAWNWHKTSGRYYEQYF. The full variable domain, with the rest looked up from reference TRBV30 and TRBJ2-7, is SQTIHQWPATLVQPVGSPLSLECTVEGTSNPNLYWYRQAAGRGLQLLFYSVGIGQISSEVPQNLSASRPQDRQFILSSKKLLLSDSGFYLCAWNWHKTSGRYYEQYFGPGTRLTVT.

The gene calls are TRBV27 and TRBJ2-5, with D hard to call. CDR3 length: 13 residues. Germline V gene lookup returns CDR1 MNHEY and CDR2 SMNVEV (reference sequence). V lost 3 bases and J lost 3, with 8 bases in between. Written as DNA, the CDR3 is TGTGCCAGCAGTTTTCGGCGGAAAGAGACCCAGTACTTC. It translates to CASSFRRKETQYF.

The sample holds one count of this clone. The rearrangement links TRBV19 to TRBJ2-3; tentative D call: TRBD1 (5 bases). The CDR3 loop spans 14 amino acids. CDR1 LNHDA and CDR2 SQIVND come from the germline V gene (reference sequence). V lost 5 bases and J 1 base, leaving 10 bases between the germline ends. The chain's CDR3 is CASSVVGGTDTQYF. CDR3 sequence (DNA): TGTGCCAGTAGTGTGGTAGGGGGCACAGATACGCAGTATTTT.

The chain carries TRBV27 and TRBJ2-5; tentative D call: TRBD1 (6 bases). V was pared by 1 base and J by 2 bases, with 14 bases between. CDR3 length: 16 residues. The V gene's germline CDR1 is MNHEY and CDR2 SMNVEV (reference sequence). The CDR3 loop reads CASSLYRDIPQETQYF. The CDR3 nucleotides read TGTGCCAGCAGTTTATATCGGGACATTCCTCAAGAGACCCAGTACTTC.

This chain's CDR3 is CASSPGDRFIETQYF. The CDR3 DNA sequence: TGTGCCAGCAGCCCTGGGGACAGGTTTATAGAGACCCAGTACTTC. The chain links TRBV11-2 to TRBJ2-5; 8 bases agree with TRBD1. Germline CDR1 reads SGHAT; CDR2 reads FQNNGV. The CDR3 has 15 residues. Unmatched junction bases numbered 9, after V lost 5 bases and J lost 4 bases.

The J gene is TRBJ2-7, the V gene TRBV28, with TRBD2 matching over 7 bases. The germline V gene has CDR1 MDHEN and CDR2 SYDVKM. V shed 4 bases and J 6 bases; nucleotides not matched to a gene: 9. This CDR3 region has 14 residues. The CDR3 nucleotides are TGTGCCAGCAGTTCTACGGGAGGCCGGTCCGAGCAGTACTTC. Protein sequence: CASSSTGGRSEQYF.

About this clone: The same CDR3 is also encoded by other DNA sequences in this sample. The CDR3 protein is CASSSGQGTKETQYF. CDR3 nucleotide sequence: TGCGCCAGCAGCTCAGGACAGGGGACGAAAGAGACCCAGTACTTC. The V gene is TRBV5-1, the J gene TRBJ2-5; TRBD1 aligns across 9 bases. The germline CDR1 and CDR2 sequences are SGHRS and YFSETQ. The CDR3 spans 15 residues. V was pared by 3 bases and J by 3 bases, with 6 bases of the junction left unmatched.

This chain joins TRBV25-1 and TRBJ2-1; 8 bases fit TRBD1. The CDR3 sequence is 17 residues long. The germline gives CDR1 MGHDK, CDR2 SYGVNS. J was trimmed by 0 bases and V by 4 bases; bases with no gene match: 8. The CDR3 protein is CASSARTGTPSYNEQFF. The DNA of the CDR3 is TGTGCCAGCAGTGCCCGGACAGGGACACCCTCCTACAATGAGCAGTTCTTC.

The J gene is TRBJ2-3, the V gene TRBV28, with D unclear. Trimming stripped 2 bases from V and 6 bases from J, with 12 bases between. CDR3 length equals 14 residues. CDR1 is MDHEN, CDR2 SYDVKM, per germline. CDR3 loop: CASSLGLPGDTQYF. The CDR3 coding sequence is TGTGCCAGCAGTTTAGGTCTTCCCGGTGATACGCAGTATTTT.

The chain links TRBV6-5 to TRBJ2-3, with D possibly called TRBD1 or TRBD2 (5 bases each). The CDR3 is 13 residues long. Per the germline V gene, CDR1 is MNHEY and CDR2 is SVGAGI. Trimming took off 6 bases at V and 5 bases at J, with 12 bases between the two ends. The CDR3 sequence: CASSRDLGDTQYF. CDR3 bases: TGTGCCAGCAGCAGGGACCTAGGAGATACGCAGTATTTT.

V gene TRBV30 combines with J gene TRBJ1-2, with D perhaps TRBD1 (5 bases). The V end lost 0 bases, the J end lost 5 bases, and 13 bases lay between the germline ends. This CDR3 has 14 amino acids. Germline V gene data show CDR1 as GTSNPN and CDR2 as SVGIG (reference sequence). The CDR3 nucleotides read TGTGCCTGGAGTGTAAGGGGCAGCTCTTATGGCTACACCTTC. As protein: CAWSVRGSSYGYTF.

This CDR3 reads CASSSNPSHTQYF. DNA of the CDR3: TGTGCCAGCAGCTCCAACCCCAGCCATACGCAGTATTTT. The V call is TRBV7-3, the J call TRBJ2-3, with no clear D. CDR3 size: 13 residues. V lost 4 bases and J lost 7, with 12 bases in between. CDR1 and CDR2 from the germline V gene are SGHTA and FQGTGA.

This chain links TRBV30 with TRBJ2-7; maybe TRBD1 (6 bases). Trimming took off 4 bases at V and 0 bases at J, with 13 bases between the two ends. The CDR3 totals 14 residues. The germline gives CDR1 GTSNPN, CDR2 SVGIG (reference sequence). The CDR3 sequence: CAWKRTVNSYEQYF. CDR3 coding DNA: TGTGCCTGGAAACGGACAGTCAACTCCTACGAGCAGTACTTC.

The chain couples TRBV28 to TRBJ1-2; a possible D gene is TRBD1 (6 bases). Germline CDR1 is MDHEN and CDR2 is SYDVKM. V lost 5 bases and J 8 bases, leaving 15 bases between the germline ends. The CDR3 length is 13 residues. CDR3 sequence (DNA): TGTGCCAGCAGTGTGTTACAGGGAGGGGGCTACACCTTC. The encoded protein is CASSVLQGGGYTF.

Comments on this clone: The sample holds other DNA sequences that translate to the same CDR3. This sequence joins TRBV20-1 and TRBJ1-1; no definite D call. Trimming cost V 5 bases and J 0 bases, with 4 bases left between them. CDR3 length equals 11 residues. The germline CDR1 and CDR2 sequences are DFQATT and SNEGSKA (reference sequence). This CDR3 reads CSAPVNTEAFF. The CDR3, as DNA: TGCAGTGCTCCCGTGAACACTGAAGCTTTCTTT.

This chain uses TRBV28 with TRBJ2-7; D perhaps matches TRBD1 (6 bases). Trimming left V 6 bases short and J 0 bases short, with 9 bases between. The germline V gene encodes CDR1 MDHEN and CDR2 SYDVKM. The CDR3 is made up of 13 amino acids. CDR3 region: CASRGTPSYEQYF. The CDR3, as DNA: TGTGCCAGCAGGGGGACACCCTCCTACGAGCAGTACTTC. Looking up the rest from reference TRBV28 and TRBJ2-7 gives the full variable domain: DVKVTQSSRYLVKRTGEKVFLECVQDMDHENMFWYRQDPGLGLRLIYFSYDVKMKEKGDIPEGYSVSREKKERFSLILESASTNQTSMYLCASRGTPSYEQYFGPGTRLTVT.